Presented here are 7 T cell receptor beta chains from one specimen sequenced in a study of identical twins. TCRdb reprocessed the 5' RACE reads via MiXCR and lists one record per CDR3 protein. The sample includes around 250,000 distinct CDR3 sequences, roughly an eighth of them seen just once. Another study also made use of these data, one on yellow fever vaccine responses in identical twins.

Source material: memory (CD45RO+) T cells sorted from blood. Source of these receptors: a woman younger than 35 in good health.

This clonotype has at least ten counts. The J gene is TRBJ2-2, the V gene TRBV9, with D perhaps being TRBD1 or TRBD2 (6 bases each). This CDR3 has 16 amino acids. Germline V gene sequence: CDR1 SGDLS, CDR2 YYNGEE. V was cut by 4 bases and J by 4 bases, with 17 bases left in between. The CDR3 bases are TGTGCCAGCAGCATCCAAGGAGGGGGAACCACCGGGGAGCTGTTTTTT. It specifies CASSIQGGGTTGELFF.

This clonotype has more than one count but fewer than ten. The V gene is TRBV6-1, the J gene TRBJ2-3, with 12 bases identical to TRBD2. The V and J ends lost 4 bases and 4 bases, in that order; junction bases with no gene match: 6. The CDR3 covers 16 residues. The V gene's germline CDR1 is MNHNS and CDR2 SASEGT. CDR3 nucleotide sequence: TGTGCCAGCAGTGGAGAACTAGCGGGGGGTCCAGATACGCAGTATTTT. It yields the protein CASSGELAGGPDTQYF.

This clonotype was seen a few times. The chain is built from TRBV25-1 and TRBJ2-3, with TRBD1 as a possible D gene (5 bases). The CDR3 loop spans 12 amino acids. CDR1 is MGHDK, CDR2 SYGVNS, per germline. Trimming took off 2 bases at V and 12 bases at J, with 12 bases between the two ends. The CDR3 nucleotides are TGTGCCAGCAGTGAACCTTTGGGGCCTCAGTATTTT. Protein: CASSEPLGPQYF.

The rearrangement uses TRBV27 and TRBJ2-7; 11 bases fit TRBD2. J lost 0 bases, V lost 7 bases, and 8 bases had no gene match. Germline V lookup: CDR1 MNHEY, CDR2 SMNVEV (reference sequence). The CDR3 is 16 residues long. CDR3: CASKGTSGTFSYEQYF. The CDR3 DNA reads TGTGCCAGCAAGGGGACTAGCGGTACCTTCTCCTACGAGCAGTACTTC.

This clonotype was detected a few times. The chain couples TRBV12-3 or TRBV12-4 to TRBJ2-3; the D gene is possibly TRBD2 (5 bases). Trimming took 2 bases from V and 1 from J, leaving 16 bases between them. The CDR3 runs 17 residues. The CDR3 sequence is CASSLYGVRSGTDTQYF. The CDR3 DNA reads TGTGCCAGCAGTTTATACGGGGTCCGCAGCGGCACAGATACGCAGTATTTT.

This clonotype was counted at least ten times. The V call is TRBV12-3 or TRBV12-4, the J call TRBJ1-1; 10 bases are a match to TRBD1. J was trimmed by 6 bases and V by 6 bases; bases with no gene match: 10. This CDR3 is built from 15 residues. CDR3 region: CASRPSTGGYAEAFF. The CDR3 DNA follows: TGTGCCAGCAGACCATCGACAGGGGGCTACGCTGAAGCTTTCTTT.

This clonotype appeared a few times. The chain has TRBV12-3 or TRBV12-4 and TRBJ2-1; 9 positions match TRBD2. The CDR3 runs 14 residues. The J segment lost 5 bases and the V segment lost 4 bases, leaving 3 bases of the junction unmatched. The CDR3 loop is CASSSSGDHNEQFF. CDR3 DNA sequence: TGTGCCAGCAGTTCTAGCGGGGATCACAATGAGCAGTTCTTC.